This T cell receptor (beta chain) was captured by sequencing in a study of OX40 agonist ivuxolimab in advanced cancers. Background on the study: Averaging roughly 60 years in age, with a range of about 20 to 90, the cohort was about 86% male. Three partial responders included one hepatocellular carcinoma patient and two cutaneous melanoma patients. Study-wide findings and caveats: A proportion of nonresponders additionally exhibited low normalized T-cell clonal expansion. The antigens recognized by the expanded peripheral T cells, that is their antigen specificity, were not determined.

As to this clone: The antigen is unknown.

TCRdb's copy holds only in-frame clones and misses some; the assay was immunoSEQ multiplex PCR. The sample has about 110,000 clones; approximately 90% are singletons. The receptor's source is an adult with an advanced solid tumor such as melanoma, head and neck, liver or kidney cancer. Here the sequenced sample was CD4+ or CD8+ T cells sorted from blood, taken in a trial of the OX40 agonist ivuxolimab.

The CDR3 loop is CASSLRGLRSVATEAFF. The DNA for the CDR3 is TGTGCCAGCAGCTTAAGAGGGCTTCGGTCAGTGGCCACTGAAGCTTTCTTT. The chain employs TRBV7-9 and TRBJ1-1; D is undetermined. V shed 2 bases and J shed 4 bases, with 20 bases lying between them. Germline V gives CDR1 SEHNR, CDR2 FQNEAQ (reference sequence). The CDR3 contains 17 residues. Using reference TRBV7-9 and TRBJ1-1 for the parts outside the CDR3, the full variable domain is DTGVSQNPRHKITKRGQNVTFRCDPISEHNRLYWYRQTLGQGPEFLTYFQNEAQLEKSRLLSDRFSAERPKGSFSTLEIQRTEQGDSAMYLCASSLRGLRSVATEAFFGQGTRLTVV.